These T cell receptor beta chains were read from a single sample in a study of T cell responses to AZD1222 COVID-19 vaccine. The data were produced by immunoSEQ multiplex PCR, yet TCRdb's version contains in-frame clones alone and is incomplete. The table has 75,000 to 95,000 clones, more than 70% seen once. The material was peripheral blood, obtained on day 0 of AZD1222 vaccination. Receptor source: an adult in good health. CDR3s include the opening cysteine and the closing phenylalanine or tryptophan. D genes are given only for firm matches. Not all rows give a size; the values are once, few, many and, for expanded clones, a class.

>TRBJ2-2|-|TRBV2|-
TGTGCCAGCACCACCGGGACCATCGACACCGGGGAGCTGTTTTTT
CASTTGTIDTGELFF
>TRBJ1-3|-|TRBV3-1/TRBV3-2|-
TGTGCCAGCAGCCAACAGGGCACCTCTGGAAACACCATATATTTT
CASSQQGTSGNTIYF
>TRBJ2-4|-|TRBV7-2|TRBD2
TGTGCCAGCAGCCCCCAAGAACTAGCGGGATGGGGAAACATTCAGTACTTC
CASSPQELAGWGNIQYF
>TRBJ2-7|-|TRBV5-1|TRBD2
TGCGCCAGCAGTGGGGGGGTCCTTTCTGAGCAGTACTTC
CASSGGVLSEQYF
>TRBJ2-2|-|TRBV6-5|-
TGTGCCAGCGGACTACAGAAGAACACCGGGGAGCTGTTTTTT
CASGLQKNTGELFF
>TRBJ2-1|few|TRBV28|-
TGTGCCAGCCCCCCCGGGGGATTCTACAATGAGCAGTTCTTC
CASPPGGFYNEQFF
>TRBJ2-7|-|TRBV5-1|-
TGCGCCAGCAGTTCCGGGACGACTTCATCCTACGAGCAGTACTTC
CASSSGTTSSYEQYF
>TRBJ1-1|-|TRBV6-4|-
TGTGCCAGCAGTGACTCTAAAGGGGAAACTGAAGCTTTCTTT
CASSDSKGETEAFF
>TRBJ2-3|once|TRBV9|TRBD2
TGTGCCAGCAGCGCTACTAGCGGGAGGTCCACAGATACGCAGTATTTT
CASSATSGRSTDTQYF
>TRBJ2-1|-|TRBV6-4|TRBD2
TGTGCCAGCAGCCCGACTAGCGGGAATATAGGTGAGCAGTTCTTC
CASSPTSGNIGEQFF
>TRBJ1-2|-|TRBV5-4|-
TGTGCCAGCAGCCTACCCACAGGGTCCTATGGCTACACCTTC
CASSLPTGSYGYTF
>TRBJ2-7|-|TRBV11-2|-
TGTGCCAGCAGCTTAGACAGGGGCTACGAGCAGTACTTC
CASSLDRGYEQYF
>TRBJ1-5|-|TRBV6-1|-
TGTGCCAGCAGTGGACGACTGAACTATAGCAATCAGCCCCAGCATTTT
CASSGRLNYSNQPQHF
>TRBJ2-7|-|TRBV29-1|TRBD1
TGCAGCGTCCGCACAGGGGGATCCTACGAGCAGTACTTC
CSVRTGGSYEQYF
>TRBJ2-5|-|TRBV10-2|-
TGCGCCAGCAGTGGCAGTGCAGGGGCGGGAGAGACCCAGTACTTC
CASSGSAGAGETQYF
>TRBJ1-1|-|TRBV18|-
TGTGCCAGCTCACCACCGGGGGGCACTGAAGCTTTCTTT
CASSPPGGTEAFF
>TRBJ1-3|-|TRBV3-1/TRBV3-2|-
TGTGCCAGCAGCCGGGAAGTGAAAGGAAACACCATATATTTT
CASSREVKGNTIYF